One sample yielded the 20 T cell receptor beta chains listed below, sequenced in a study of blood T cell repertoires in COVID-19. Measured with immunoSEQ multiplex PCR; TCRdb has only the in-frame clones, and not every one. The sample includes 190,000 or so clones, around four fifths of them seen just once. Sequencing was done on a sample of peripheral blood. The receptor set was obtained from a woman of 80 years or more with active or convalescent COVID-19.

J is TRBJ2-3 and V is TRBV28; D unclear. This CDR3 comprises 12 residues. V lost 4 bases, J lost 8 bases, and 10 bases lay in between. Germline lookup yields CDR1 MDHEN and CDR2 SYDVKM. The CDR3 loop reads CASSSETGTQYF. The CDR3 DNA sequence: TGTGCCAGCAGTTCGGAGACGGGTACGCAGTATTTT.

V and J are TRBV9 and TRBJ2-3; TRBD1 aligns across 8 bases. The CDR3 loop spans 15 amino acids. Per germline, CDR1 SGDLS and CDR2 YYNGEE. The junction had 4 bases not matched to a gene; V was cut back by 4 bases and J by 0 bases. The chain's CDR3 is CASSPQGVSTDTQYF. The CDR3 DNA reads TGTGCCAGCAGCCCACAGGGGGTTAGCACAGATACGCAGTATTTT.

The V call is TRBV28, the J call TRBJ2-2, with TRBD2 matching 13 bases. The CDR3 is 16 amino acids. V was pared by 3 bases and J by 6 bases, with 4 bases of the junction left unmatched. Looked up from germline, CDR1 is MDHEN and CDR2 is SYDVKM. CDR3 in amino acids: CASSLSLAGGPGELFF. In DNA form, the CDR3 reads TGTGCCAGCAGTTTGTCACTAGCGGGGGGGCCCGGGGAGCTGTTTTTT. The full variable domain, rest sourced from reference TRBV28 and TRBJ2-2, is DVKVTQSSRYLVKRTGEKVFLECVQDMDHENMFWYRQDPGLGLRLIYFSYDVKMKEKGDIPEGYSVSREKKERFSLILESASTNQTSMYLCASSLSLAGGPGELFFGEGSRLTVL.

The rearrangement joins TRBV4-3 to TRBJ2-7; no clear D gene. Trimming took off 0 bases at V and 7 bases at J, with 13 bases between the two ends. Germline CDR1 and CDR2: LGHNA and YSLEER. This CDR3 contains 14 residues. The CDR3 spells CASSQEGRHGEQYF. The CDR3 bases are TGCGCCAGCAGCCAAGAAGGCCGCCACGGGGAGCAGTACTTC.

The chain's CDR3 is CASRPLPGQANYGYTF. CDR3 sequence (DNA): TGCGCCAGCAGACCCCTTCCGGGACAGGCGAACTATGGCTACACCTTC. This rearrangement joins TRBV5-1 to TRBJ1-2; 8 bases are shared with TRBD1. The J segment lost 2 bases and the V segment lost 5 bases, leaving 11 bases of the junction unmatched. Germline lookup yields CDR1 SGHRS and CDR2 YFSETQ. There are 16 residues in the CDR3.

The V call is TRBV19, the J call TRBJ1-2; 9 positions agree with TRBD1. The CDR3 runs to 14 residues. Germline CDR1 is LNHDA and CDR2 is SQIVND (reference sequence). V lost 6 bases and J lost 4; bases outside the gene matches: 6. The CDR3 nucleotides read TGTGCCAGTAGGGCACAGGGGGCTCGCTATGGCTACACCTTC. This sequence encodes CASRAQGARYGYTF.

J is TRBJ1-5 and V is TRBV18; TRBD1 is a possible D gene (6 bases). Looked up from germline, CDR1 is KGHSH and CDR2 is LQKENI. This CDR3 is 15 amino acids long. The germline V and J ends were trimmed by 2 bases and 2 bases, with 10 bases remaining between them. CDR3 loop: CASSPSGVRNQPQHF. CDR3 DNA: TGTGCCAGCTCACCATCAGGGGTGCGCAATCAGCCCCAGCATTTT. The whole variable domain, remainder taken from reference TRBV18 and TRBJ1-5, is NAGVMQNPRHLVRRRGQEARLRCSPMKGHSHVYWYRQLPEEGLKFMVYLQKENIIDESGMPKERFSAEFPKEGPSILRIQQVVRGDSAAYFCASSPSGVRNQPQHFGDGTRLSIL.

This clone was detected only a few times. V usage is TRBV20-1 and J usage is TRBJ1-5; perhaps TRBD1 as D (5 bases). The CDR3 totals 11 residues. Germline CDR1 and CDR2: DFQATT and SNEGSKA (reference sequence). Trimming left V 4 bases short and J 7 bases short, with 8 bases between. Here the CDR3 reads CSATGGQPQHF. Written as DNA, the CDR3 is TGCAGTGCTACGGGGGGGCAGCCCCAGCATTTT.

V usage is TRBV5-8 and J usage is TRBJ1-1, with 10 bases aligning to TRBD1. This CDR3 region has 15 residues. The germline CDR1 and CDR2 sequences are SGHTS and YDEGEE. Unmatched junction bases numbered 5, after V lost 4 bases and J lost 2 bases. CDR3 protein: CASSTDRGFNTEAFF. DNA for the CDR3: TGTGCCAGCAGCACGGACAGGGGGTTTAACACTGAAGCTTTCTTT.

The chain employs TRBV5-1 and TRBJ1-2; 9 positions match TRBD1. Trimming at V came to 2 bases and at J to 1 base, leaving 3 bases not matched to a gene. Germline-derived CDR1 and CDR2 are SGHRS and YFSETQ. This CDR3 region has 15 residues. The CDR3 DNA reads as TGCGCCAGCAGCTTTGGACAGGGGAATAACTATGGCTACACCTTC. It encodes CASSFGQGNNYGYTF.

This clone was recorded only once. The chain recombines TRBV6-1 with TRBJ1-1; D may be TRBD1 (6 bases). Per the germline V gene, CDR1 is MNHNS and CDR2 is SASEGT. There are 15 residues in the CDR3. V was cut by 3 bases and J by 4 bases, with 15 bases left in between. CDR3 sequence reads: CASSDVYRDRTEAFF. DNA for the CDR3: TGTGCCAGCAGTGATGTGTACAGGGATCGCACTGAAGCTTTCTTT.

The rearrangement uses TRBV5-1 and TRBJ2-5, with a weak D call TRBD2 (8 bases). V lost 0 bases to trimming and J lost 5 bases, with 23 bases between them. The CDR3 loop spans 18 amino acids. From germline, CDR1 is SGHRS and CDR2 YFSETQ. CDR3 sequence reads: CASSLDASGGGARETQYF. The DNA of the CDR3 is TGCGCCAGCAGCTTGGACGCGTCGGGAGGGGGCGCACGGGAGACCCAGTACTTC.

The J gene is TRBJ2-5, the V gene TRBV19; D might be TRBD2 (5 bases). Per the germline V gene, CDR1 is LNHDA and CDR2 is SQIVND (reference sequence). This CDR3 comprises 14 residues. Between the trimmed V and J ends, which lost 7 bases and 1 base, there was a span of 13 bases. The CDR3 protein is CASTQTGVQETQYF. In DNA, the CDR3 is TGTGCCAGTACTCAAACCGGGGTCCAAGAGACCCAGTACTTC.

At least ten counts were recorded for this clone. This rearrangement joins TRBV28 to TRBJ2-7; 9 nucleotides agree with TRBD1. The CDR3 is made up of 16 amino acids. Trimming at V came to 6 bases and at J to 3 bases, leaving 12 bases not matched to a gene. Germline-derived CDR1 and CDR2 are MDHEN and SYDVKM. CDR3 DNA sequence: TGTGCCAGCAGCGATAATGCCGGACAGGGGAACTACGAGCAGTACTTC. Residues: CASSDNAGQGNYEQYF.

CDR3 residues: CASSLEQGGNQPQHF. The CDR3 region has the DNA TGCGCCAGCAGCTTGGAACAGGGAGGGAATCAGCCCCAGCATTTT. The chain uses TRBV5-1 and TRBJ1-5; weak D call: TRBD1 (6 bases). Trimming left V 0 bases short and J 4 bases short, with 11 bases between. CDR1 and CDR2 (germline): SGHRS, YFSETQ. The CDR3 sequence is 15 residues long. Full variable domain (remainder filled in from reference TRBV5-1 and TRBJ1-5): KAGVTQTPRYLIKTRGQQVTLSCSPISGHRSVSWYQQTPGQGLQFLFEYFSETQRNKGNFPGRFSGRQFSNSRSEMNVSTLELGDSALYLCASSLEQGGNQPQHFGDGTRLSIL.

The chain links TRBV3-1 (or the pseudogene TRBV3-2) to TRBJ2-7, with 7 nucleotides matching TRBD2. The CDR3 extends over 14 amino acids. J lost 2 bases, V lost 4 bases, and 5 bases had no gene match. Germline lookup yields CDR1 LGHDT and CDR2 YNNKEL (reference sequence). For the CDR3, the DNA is TGTGCCAGCAGCCGGGACTATACAGCCTACGAGCAGTACTTC. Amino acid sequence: CASSRDYTAYEQYF.

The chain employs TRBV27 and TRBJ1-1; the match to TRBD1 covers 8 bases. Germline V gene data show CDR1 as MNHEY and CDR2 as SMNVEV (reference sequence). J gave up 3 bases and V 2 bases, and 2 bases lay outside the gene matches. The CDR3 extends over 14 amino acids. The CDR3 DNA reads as TGTGCCAGCAGTTTACAGGGGGCGGACACTGAAGCTTTCTTT. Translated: CASSLQGADTEAFF.

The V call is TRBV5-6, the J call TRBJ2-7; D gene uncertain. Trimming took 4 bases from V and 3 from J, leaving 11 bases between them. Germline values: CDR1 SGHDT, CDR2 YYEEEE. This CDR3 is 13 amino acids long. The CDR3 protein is CASSPGILYEQYF. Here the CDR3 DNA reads TGTGCCAGCAGCCCAGGCATCCTCTACGAGCAGTACTTC.

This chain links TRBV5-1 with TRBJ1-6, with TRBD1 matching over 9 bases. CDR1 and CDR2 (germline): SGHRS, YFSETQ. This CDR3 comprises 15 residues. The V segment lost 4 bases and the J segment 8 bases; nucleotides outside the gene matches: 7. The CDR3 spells CASSLQGQGDSPLHF. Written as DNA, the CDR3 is TGCGCCAGCAGCCTGCAGGGACAGGGAGATTCACCCCTCCACTTT.

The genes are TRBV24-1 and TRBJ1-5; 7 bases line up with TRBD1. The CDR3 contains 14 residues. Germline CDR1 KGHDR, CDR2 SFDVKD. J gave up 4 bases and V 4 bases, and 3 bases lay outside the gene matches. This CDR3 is CATSETGMNQPQHF. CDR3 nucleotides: TGTGCCACCAGTGAGACAGGGATGAATCAGCCCCAGCATTTT.